This TCR beta chain was documented in a study of beta chain features in type 1 diabetes. As for this clone: Its antigen is currently unknown. Other DNA sequences in this sample translate to the same CDR3.

Germline values: CDR1 SGHRS, CDR2 YFSETQ. The V end was cut by 2 bases, the J end by 0 bases, with 7 bases between. The length of the CDR3 is 14 residues. The study reverse transcribed the entire isolated RNA, so it sequenced expressed TCRB transcripts. Measured with immunoSEQ multiplex PCR; TCRdb has only the in-frame clones, and not every one. The sample shows under 400,000 clones, 10% to 15% of them seen only once. Whole-study results and caveats: All four CD4+ subsets from Type 1 diabetes patients carried moderately but significantly shorter TCRB CDR3s. Across patients, naive, central memory and Treg TCRB repertoires exhibited apparently greater similarity than was observed across healthy donors.

The chain recombines TRBV5-1 with TRBJ2-3; possibly TRBD2 for D (5 bases). The sample comprised naive CD4+ T cells from blood. The TCR was taken from a young woman with type 1 diabetes. CDR3 nucleotides: TGCGCCAGCAGCTTAAGCGGCAGCACAGATACGCAGTATTTT. The encoded protein is CASSLSGSTDTQYF. Drawing the rest from reference TRBV5-1 and TRBJ2-3, the complete variable domain is KAGVTQTPRYLIKTRGQQVTLSCSPISGHRSVSWYQQTPGQGLQFLFEYFSETQRNKGNFPGRFSGRQFSNSRSEMNVSTLELGDSALYLCASSLSGSTDTQYFGPGTRLTVL.